Included here is one T cell receptor (beta chain) sequence, with context. No antigen is known for it. CDR3 length equals 13 residues. V was clipped by 2 bases and J by 3 bases, with 5 bases between them. Germline V gene data show CDR1 as SGDLS and CDR2 as YYNGEE. The sample originates from a study of CD8 T cell repertoires and HIV-1 epitope variants. Study in general: Enriched T cells were co-cultured with equal autologous T cell-negative cells.

Here immunoSEQ multiplex PCR was the method, and the copy in TCRdb shows in-frame clones only, minus some. The sample includes thousands of clones, around 66% of them seen just once. General observations from the study: A handful of clonotypes recognized Nef KF9, one HW9, none TAALDMSHF. Only beta chains were identified, marking proliferation to antigen, not function.

This sequence joins TRBV9 and TRBJ1-4; no reliable D call. The origin of this receptor is a male donor with HIV. Material: cultured CD8+ T cells derived from PBMCs. The CDR3 DNA reads as TGTGCCAGCAGCGTGAGTGCTAATGAAAAACTGTTTTTT. Translating gives CASSVSANEKLFF.